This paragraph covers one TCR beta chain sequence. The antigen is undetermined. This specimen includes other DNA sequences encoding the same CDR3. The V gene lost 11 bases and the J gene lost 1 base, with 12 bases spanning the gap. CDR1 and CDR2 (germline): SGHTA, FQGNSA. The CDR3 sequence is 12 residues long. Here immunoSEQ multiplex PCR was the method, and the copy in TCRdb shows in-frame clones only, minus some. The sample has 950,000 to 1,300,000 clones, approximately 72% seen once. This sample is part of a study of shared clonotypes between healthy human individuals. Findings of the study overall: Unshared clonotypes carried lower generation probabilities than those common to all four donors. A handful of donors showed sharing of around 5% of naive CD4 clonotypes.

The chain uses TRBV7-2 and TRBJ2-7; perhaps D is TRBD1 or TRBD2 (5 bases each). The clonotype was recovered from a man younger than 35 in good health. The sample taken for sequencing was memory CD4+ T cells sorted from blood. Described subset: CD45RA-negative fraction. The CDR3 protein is CASGTPSYEQYF. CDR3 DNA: TGTGCCTCCGGGACCCCTTCCTACGAGCAGTACTTC.